The entry below describes one TCR beta chain. No cell sorting was done before RNA was extracted from the tissue. Newly diagnosed lung cancer patients had thoracic surgery in China, August–late 2014, without prior chemotherapy. Three rounds of nested PCR, following a modified ARM-PCR protocol, produced the TCRbeta library. Each CDR3 protein is one row after TCRdb ran MiXCR on the multiplex PCR reads. This repertoire shows approximately 120,000 distinct CDR3 sequences, roughly 77% found once; its top ten account for 35% to 40%. The sample comes from a study of tumor and adjacent non-tumor tissue in lung cancer. Across the study: Patients comprised 12 adenocarcinoma, a couple of squamous cell carcinoma and 1 small cell lung cancer. Stage I to III disease affected 10 men and roughly 5 women aged about 31 to 85.

The CDR3 extends over 14 amino acids. V was shortened by 5 bases and J by 0 bases, with 9 bases between the two germline ends. The V gene's germline CDR1 is SGHRS and CDR2 YFSETQ. The V call is TRBV5-1, the J call TRBJ2-1; D gene unclear. Sequencing was performed on lung tumor tissue. This clonotype was sampled from a woman between 55 and 75 years old with non-small cell lung cancer. The CDR3 region is CASRTETSYNEQFF. CDR3 DNA: TGCGCCAGCAGAACCGAAACCTCCTACAATGAGCAGTTCTTC.